The TCR beta chain under discussion was sequenced for a study of blood T cell repertoires in COVID-19. Study-wide background: Donors in the United States, Italy and Spain gave samples during acute or convalescent COVID-19.

Allocation to cohorts depended on clinical history reported by the participants. Trimming stripped 4 bases from V and 6 bases from J, with 12 bases between. The CDR3 has 14 residues. Germline lookup yields CDR1 LGHDT and CDR2 YNNKEL (reference sequence). In the authors' methods: Nucleated cell counts were estimated from reference gene primer amplification. The data were produced by immunoSEQ multiplex PCR, yet TCRdb's version contains in-frame clones alone and is incomplete. V and J calls and clone size are copied from that table; D and trimming were computed from the DNA. Of hundreds of thousands of clones in the sample, 87% are singletons; the top ten hold about 2.1%.

The sample consisted of PBMCs or T cells enriched from blood (not recorded which). This clonotype was obtained from a woman aged 18-29 years with acute COVID-19. This chain connects TRBV3-1 (or the pseudogene TRBV3-2) to TRBJ1-4; maybe TRBD1 (5 bases). CDR3 DNA: TGTGCCAGCAGCCCTCCAGGGTTGGATGAAAAACTGTTTTTT. It encodes CASSPPGLDEKLFF.